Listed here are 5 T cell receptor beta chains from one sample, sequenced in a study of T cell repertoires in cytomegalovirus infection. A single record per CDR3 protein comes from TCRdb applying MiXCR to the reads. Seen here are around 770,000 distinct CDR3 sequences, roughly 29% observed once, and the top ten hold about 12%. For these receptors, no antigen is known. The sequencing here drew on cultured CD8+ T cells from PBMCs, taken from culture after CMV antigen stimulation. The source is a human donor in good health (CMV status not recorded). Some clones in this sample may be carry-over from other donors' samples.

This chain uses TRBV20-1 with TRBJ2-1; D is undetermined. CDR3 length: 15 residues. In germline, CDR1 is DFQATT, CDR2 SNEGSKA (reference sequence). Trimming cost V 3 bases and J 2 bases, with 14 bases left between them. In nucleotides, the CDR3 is TGCAGTGCTAGTCCTTCCAGTAGTACCTACAATGAGCAGTTCTTC. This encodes CSASPSSSTYNEQFF.

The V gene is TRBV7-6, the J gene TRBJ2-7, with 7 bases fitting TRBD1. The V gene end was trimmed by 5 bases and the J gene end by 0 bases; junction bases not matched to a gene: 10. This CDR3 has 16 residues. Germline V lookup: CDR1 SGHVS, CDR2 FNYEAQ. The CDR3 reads CASSRPRDRFSYEQYF. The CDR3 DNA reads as TGTGCCAGCAGCCGGCCCCGGGACAGATTCTCCTACGAGCAGTACTTC.

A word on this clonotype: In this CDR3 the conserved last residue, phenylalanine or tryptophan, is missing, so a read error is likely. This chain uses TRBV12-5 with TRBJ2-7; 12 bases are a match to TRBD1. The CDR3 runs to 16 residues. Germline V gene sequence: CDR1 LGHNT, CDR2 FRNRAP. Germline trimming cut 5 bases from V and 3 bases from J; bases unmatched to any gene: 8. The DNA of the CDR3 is TGTGCTAGTGGTCCGCCGGGACAGGGGGCTTTCTACGAGCAGTACATC. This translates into CASGPPGQGAFYEQYI.

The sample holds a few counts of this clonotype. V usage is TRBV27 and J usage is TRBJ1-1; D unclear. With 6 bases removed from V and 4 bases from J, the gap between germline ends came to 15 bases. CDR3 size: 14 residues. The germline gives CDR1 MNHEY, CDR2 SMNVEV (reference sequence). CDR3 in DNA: TGTGCCAGCAGCTTGTCCAGGCGGGCCACTGAAGCTTTCTTT. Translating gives CASSLSRRATEAFF.

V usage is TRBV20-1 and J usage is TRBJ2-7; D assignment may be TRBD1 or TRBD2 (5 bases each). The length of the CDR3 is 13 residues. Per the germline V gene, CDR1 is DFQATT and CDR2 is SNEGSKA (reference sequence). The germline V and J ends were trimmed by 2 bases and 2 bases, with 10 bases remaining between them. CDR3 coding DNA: TGCAGTGCTAGAACTGAGGGGCCCTACGAGCAGTACTTC. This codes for CSARTEGPYEQYF.